This TCR beta chain was obtained from a study of blood T cell repertoires in COVID-19. About the study: The study drew acute and convalescent COVID-19 samples from the United States, Italy and Spain. PBMCs, B-cell-depleted T cells, or T cells were the source of the cDNA or gDNA that made up the material.

As handled by the study authors: Cell counts per sample came from amplifying reference gene primers. Assay: immunoSEQ multiplex PCR; the TCRdb copy retains only in-frame clones and omits some. V, J and clone size are those of that table, while D and trimming were read from the DNA. The sample has roughly 80,000 clones, about 88% seen once. V was pared by 5 bases and J by 0 bases, with 10 bases between. Germline V gives CDR1 SGHVS, CDR2 FQNEAQ. The CDR3 runs 15 residues. The sequenced material came from peripheral blood. The source of this sequence is a woman of 80 years or more with acute or convalescent COVID-19. The rearrangement uses TRBV7-8 and TRBJ2-2, with a possible D match to TRBD2 (5 bases). The CDR3 region has the DNA TGTGCCAGCAGCCAAAGACTACCGAACACCGGGGAGCTGTTTTTT. Its translation is CASSQRLPNTGELFF.